The entry below describes one T cell receptor beta chain. Its matching antigen is unknown. The sample's time point: week 11, during vaccination. The study gave 300 ug of mutant IDH1 20-mer peptide per vaccine dose, with topical imiquimod. These data originate in a study of a mutant IDH1 vaccine in newly diagnosed glioma. Clones were sequenced by immunoSEQ multiplex PCR, and TCRdb holds only the in-frame ones, with some missing. The sample gives 50,000 to 65,000 clones, less than 85% of which show up once; roughly 9.5% is in the top ten. This CDR3 has 15 amino acids. V gave up 6 bases and J gave up 2 bases; unmatched junction bases: 9. Germline CDR1 reads MDHEN; CDR2 reads SYDVKM.

The chain employs TRBV28 and TRBJ2-7, with 8 bases that match TRBD2. The TCR sequence derives from a woman aged 45-65 years with glioma. The input for sequencing was PBMCs, taken from a glioma patient whose treatment included an IDH1 peptide vaccine. The DNA for the CDR3 is TGTGCCAGCAGCTCCCTTTTCGGGGGGGCCTACGAGCAGTACTTC. This translates into CASSSLFGGAYEQYF.